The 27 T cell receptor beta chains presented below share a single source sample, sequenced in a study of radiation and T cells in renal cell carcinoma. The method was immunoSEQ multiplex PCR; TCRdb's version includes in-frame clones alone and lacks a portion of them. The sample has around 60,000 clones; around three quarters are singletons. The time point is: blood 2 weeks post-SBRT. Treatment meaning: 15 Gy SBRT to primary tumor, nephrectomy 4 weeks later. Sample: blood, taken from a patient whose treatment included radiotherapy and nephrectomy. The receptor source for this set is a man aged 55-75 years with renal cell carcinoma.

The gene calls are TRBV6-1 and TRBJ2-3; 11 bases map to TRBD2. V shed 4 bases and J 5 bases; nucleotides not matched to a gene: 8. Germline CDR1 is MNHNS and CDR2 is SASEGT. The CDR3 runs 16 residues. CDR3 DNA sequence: TGTGCCAGCAGTGTACTAGCGGGAGCCTCAAAAGATACGCAGTATTTT. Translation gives CASSVLAGASKDTQYF.

The CDR3 DNA sequence: TGTGCCAGCAGCTTACCCCCCTCCGAGACCCAGTACTTC. It encodes CASSLPPSETQYF. This rearrangement joins TRBV7-9 to TRBJ2-5; D ambiguous. The germline V and J ends were trimmed by 2 bases and 5 bases, with 9 bases remaining between them. Per germline, CDR1 SEHNR and CDR2 FQNEAQ (reference sequence). The CDR3 runs 13 residues.

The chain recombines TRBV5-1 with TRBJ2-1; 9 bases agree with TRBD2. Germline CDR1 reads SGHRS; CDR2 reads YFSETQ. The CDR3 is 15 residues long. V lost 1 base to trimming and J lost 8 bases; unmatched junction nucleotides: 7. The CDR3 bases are TGCGCCAGCAGCTTGTTAGCGGGAGAGCCCGATGAGCAGTTCTTC. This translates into CASSLLAGEPDEQFF.

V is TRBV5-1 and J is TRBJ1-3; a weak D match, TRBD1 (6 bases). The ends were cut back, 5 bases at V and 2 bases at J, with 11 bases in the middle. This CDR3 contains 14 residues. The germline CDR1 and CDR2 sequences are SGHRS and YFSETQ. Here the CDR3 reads CASSSDRAGNTIYF. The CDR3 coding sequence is TGCGCCAGCAGTTCGGACAGAGCTGGAAACACCATATATTTT.

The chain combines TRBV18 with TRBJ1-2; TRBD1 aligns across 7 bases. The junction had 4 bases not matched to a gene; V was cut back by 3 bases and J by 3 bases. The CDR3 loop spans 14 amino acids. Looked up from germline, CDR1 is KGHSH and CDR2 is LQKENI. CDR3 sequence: CASSPDTGDYGYTF. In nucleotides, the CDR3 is TGTGCCAGCTCACCTGACACAGGGGACTATGGCTACACCTTC.

The CDR3: CASSSSGRANEQFF. Here the CDR3 DNA reads TGTGCCAGCAGTTCTAGCGGGAGGGCCAATGAGCAGTTCTTC. The chain joins TRBV6-6 to TRBJ2-1; 12 bases map to TRBD2. Looked up from germline, CDR1 is MNHNY and CDR2 is SVGAGI (reference sequence). This CDR3 has 14 amino acids. Trimming took 4 bases from V and 6 from J; bases not matched to a gene: 1.

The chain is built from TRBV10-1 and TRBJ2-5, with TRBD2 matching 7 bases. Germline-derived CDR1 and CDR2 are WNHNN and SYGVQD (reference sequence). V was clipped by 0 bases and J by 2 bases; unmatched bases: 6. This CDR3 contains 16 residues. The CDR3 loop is CASSESRASGQETQYF. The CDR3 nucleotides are TGCGCCAGCAGTGAGTCGAGGGCTAGCGGTCAAGAGACCCAGTACTTC.

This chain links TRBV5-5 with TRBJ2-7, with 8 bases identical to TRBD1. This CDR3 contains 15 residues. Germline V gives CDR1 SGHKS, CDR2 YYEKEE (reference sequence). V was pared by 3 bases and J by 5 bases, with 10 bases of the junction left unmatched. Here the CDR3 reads CASSYDPGTGNEQYF. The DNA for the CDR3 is TGTGCCAGCAGCTACGACCCCGGGACAGGTAACGAGCAGTACTTC. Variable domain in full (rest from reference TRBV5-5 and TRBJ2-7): DAGVTQSPTHLIKTRGQQVTLRCSPISGHKSVSWYQQVLGQGPQFIFQYYEKEERGRGNFPDRFSARQFPNYSSELNVNALLLGDSALYLCASSYDPGTGNEQYFGPGTRLTVT.

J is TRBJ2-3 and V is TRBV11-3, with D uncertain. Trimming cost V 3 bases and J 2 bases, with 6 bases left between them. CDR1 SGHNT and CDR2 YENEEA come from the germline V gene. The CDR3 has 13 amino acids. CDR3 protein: CASSFGYTDTQYF. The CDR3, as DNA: TGTGCCAGCAGCTTCGGTTACACAGATACGCAGTATTTT.

The CDR3 here is CSVEKFRWDIDGNTIYF. The CDR3, as DNA: TGCAGCGTTGAAAAGTTCCGTTGGGACATTGATGGAAACACCATATATTTT. The chain links TRBV29-1 to TRBJ1-3, with D perhaps matching TRBD1 (6 bases). Deletions cut 2 bases from V and 3 bases from J, with 20 bases between. Germline V gene sequence: CDR1 SQVTM, CDR2 ANQGSEA. The CDR3 is 17 amino acids.

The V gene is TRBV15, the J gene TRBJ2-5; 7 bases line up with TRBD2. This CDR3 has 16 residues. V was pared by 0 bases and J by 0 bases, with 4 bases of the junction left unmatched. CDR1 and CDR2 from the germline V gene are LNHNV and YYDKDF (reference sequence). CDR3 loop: CATSRDSGNDQETQYF. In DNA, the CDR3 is TGTGCCACCAGCAGAGACAGCGGGAACGACCAAGAGACCCAGTACTTC. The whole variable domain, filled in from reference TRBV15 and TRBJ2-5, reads DAMVIQNPRYQVTQFGKPVTLSCSQTLNHNVMYWYQQKSSQAPKLLFHYYDKDFNNEADTPDNFQSRRPNTSFCFLDIRSPGLGDTAMYLCATSRDSGNDQETQYFGPGTRLLVL.

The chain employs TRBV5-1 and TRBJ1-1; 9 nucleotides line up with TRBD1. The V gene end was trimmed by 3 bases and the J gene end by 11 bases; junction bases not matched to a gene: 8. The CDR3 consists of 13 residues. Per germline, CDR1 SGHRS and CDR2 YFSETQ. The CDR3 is CASSWTGDLYAFF. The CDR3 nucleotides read TGCGCCAGCAGCTGGACAGGGGACCTGTATGCTTTCTTT.

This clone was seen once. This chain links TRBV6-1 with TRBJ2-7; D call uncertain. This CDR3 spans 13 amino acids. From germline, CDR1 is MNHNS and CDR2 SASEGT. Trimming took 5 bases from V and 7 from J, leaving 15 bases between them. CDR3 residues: CASSISGQQEQYV. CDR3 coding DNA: TGTGCCAGCAGTATCTCCGGGCAACAGGAGCAGTACGTC.

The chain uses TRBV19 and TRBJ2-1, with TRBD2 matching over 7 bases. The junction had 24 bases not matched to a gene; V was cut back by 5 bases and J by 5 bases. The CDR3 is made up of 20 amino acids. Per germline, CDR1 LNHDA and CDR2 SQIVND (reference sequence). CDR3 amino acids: CASSPSSGGRYAARDNEQFF. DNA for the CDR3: TGTGCCAGTAGTCCCTCTAGCGGAGGGAGATACGCGGCGAGGGACAATGAGCAGTTCTTC. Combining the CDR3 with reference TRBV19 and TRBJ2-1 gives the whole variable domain DGGITQSPKYLFRKEGQNVTLSCEQNLNHDAMYWYRQDPGQGLRLIYYSQIVNDFQKGDIAEGYSVSREKKESFPLTVTSAQKNPTAFYLCASSPSSGGRYAARDNEQFFGPGTRLTVL.

CDR3: CALRQGMVAGANVLTF. The CDR3 nucleotides read TGTGCCTTAAGACAGGGTATGGTGGCTGGGGCCAACGTCCTGACTTTC. The chain is built from TRBV30 and TRBJ2-6, with 7 bases that match TRBD1. The V gene's germline CDR1 is GTSNPN and CDR2 SVGIG (reference sequence). The junction had 11 bases not matched to a gene; V was cut back by 7 bases and J by 2 bases. The CDR3 contains 16 residues. The whole variable domain, remainder taken from reference TRBV30 and TRBJ2-6, is SQTIHQWPATLVQPVGSPLSLECTVEGTSNPNLYWYRQAAGRGLQLLFYSVGIGQISSEVPQNLSASRPQDRQFILSSKKLLLSDSGFYLCALRQGMVAGANVLTFGAGSRLTVL.

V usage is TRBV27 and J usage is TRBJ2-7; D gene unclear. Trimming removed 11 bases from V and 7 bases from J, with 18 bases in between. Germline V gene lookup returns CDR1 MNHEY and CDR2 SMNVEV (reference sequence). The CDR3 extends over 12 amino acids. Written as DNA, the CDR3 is TGTGCCCGCACCCAAAGGCCCCGGGAGCAGTACGTC. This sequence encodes CARTQRPREQYV.

CDR3 sequence reads: CASSPRRGTNEKLFF. For the CDR3, the DNA is TGTGCCAGCTCACCACGCAGGGGAACTAATGAAAAACTGTTTTTT. The rearrangement links TRBV18 to TRBJ1-4; D possibly corresponds to TRBD1 (6 bases). With 1 base removed from V and 1 base from J, the gap between germline ends came to 7 bases. Germline V gives CDR1 KGHSH, CDR2 LQKENI. CDR3 length equals 15 residues.

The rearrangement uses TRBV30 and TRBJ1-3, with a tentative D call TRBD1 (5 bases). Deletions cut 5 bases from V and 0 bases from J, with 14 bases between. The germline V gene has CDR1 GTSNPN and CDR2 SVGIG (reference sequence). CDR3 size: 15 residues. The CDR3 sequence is CAWGAGSYSGNTIYF. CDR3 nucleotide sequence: TGTGCCTGGGGGGCGGGTTCATACTCTGGAAACACCATATATTTT. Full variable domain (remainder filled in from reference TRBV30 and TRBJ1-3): SQTIHQWPATLVQPVGSPLSLECTVEGTSNPNLYWYRQAAGRGLQLLFYSVGIGQISSEVPQNLSASRPQDRQFILSSKKLLLSDSGFYLCAWGAGSYSGNTIYFGEGSWLTVV.

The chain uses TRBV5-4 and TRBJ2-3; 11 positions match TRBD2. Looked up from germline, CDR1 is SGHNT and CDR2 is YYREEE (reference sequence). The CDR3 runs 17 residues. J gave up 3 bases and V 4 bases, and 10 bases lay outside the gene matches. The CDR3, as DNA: TGTGCCAGCAGCCTGCGGACTAGCGGGTTGTGGACAGATACGCAGTATTTT. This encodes CASSLRTSGLWTDTQYF.

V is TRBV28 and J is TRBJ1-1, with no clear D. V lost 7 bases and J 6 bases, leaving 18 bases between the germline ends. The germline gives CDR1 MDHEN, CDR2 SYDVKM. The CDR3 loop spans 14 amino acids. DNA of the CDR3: TGTGCCAGCACCCTCCCCCTAGGGAGCGCTGAAGCTTTCTTT. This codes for CASTLPLGSAEAFF.

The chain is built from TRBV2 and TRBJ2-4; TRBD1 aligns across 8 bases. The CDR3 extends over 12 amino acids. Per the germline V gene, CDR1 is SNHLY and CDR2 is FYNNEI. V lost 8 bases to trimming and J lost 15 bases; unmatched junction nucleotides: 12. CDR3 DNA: TGTGCCAGCGGGACAGGTGGATGGTTTCGGTACTTC. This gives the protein CASGTGGWFRYF.

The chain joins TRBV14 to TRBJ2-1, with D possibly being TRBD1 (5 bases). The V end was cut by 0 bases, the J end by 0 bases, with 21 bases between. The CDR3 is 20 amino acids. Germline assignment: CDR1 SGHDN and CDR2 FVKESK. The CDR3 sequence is CASSQEVLLPGWGSYNEQFF. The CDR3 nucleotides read TGTGCCAGCAGCCAAGAGGTTTTACTACCAGGGTGGGGCTCCTACAATGAGCAGTTCTTC.

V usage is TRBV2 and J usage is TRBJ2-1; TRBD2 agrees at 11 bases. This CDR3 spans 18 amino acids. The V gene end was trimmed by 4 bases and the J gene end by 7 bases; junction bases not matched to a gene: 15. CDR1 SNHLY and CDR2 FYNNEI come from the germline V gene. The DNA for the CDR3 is TGTGCCAGCAGTGTTAGACTAGCGGGGTTCCGCGGGGTTAATGAGCAGTTCTTC. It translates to CASSVRLAGFRGVNEQFF. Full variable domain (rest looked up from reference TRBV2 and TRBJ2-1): EPEVTQTPSHQVTQMGQEVILRCVPISNHLYFYWYRQILGQKVEFLVSFYNNEISEKSEIFDDQFSVERPDGSNFTLKIRSTKLEDSAMYFCASSVRLAGFRGVNEQFFGPGTRLTVL.

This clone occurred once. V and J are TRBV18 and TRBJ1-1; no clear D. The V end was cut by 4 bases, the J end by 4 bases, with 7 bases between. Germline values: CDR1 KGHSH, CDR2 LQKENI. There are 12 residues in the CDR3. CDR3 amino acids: CASSLRGTEAFF. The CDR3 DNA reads TGTGCCAGCTCACTTAGAGGCACTGAAGCTTTCTTT. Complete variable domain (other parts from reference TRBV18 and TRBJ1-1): NAGVMQNPRHLVRRRGQEARLRCSPMKGHSHVYWYRQLPEEGLKFMVYLQKENIIDESGMPKERFSAEFPKEGPSILRIQQVVRGDSAAYFCASSLRGTEAFFGQGTRLTVV.

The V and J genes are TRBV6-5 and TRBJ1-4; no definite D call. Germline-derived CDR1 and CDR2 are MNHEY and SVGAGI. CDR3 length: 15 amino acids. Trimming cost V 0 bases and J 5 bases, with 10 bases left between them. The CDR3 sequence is CASSYSWGLNEKLFF. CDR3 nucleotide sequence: TGTGCCAGCAGTTACTCGTGGGGTCTAAATGAAAAACTGTTTTTT.

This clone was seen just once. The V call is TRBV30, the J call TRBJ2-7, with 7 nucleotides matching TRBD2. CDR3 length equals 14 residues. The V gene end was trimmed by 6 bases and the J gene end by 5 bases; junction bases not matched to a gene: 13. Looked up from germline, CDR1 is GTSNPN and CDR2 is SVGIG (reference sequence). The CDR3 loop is CACTSGGGADEQYF. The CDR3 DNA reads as TGTGCCTGTACCTCGGGGGGAGGGGCGGACGAGCAGTACTTC.

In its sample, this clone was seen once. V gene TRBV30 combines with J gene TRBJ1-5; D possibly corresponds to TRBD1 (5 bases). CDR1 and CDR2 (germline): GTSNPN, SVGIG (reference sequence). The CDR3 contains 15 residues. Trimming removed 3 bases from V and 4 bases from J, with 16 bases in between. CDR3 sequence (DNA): TGTGCCTGGAGCCCGGGACTTAAGGGGAATCAGCCCCAGCATTTT. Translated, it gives CAWSPGLKGNQPQHF. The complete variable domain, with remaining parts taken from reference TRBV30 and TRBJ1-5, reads SQTIHQWPATLVQPVGSPLSLECTVEGTSNPNLYWYRQAAGRGLQLLFYSVGIGQISSEVPQNLSASRPQDRQFILSSKKLLLSDSGFYLCAWSPGLKGNQPQHFGDGTRLSIL.